Below, 31 T cell receptor beta chains from the same sample are listed, as sequenced in a study of blood T cell repertoires in COVID-19. Assay used: immunoSEQ multiplex PCR; TCRdb lists only in-frame clones, some missing. The sample contains some 460,000 clones, roughly 87% of which appear only once. Sequenced sample: PBMCs or T cells enriched from blood (not recorded which). The receptors here all came from a woman aged 18-35 years who had recovered from COVID-19.

The rearrangement uses TRBV19 and TRBJ1-2; 9 bases agree with TRBD1. There are 17 residues in the CDR3. Germline V gene sequence: CDR1 LNHDA, CDR2 SQIVND (reference sequence). The J segment lost 4 bases and the V segment lost 7 bases, leaving 16 bases of the junction unmatched. CDR3 coding DNA: TGTGCCAGTATTCCTACGGGCCCGACAGGGGGGACCTATGGCTACACCTTC. Amino acid sequence: CASIPTGPTGGTYGYTF.

The V call is TRBV2, the J call TRBJ2-4, with 10 positions matching TRBD1. This CDR3 is built from 13 residues. V dropped 5 bases and J dropped 7; count of bases not matched to a gene: 2. CDR1 SNHLY and CDR2 FYNNEI come from the germline V gene. For the CDR3, the DNA is TGTGCCAGCAGTACGACAGGGGGCAACATTCAGTACTTC. Translated: CASSTTGGNIQYF.

This chain joins TRBV18 and TRBJ1-1; weak D call: TRBD1 (5 bases). The CDR3 covers 17 residues. V lost 1 base to trimming and J lost 8 bases, with 23 bases between them. CDR1 and CDR2 from the germline V gene are KGHSH and LQKENI. This chain's CDR3 is CASSPLSREGLYNEAFF. The CDR3 DNA reads TGTGCCAGCTCACCACTAAGCAGGGAGGGTCTCTACAACGAAGCTTTCTTT.

This clone was picked up a small number of times. CDR3 amino acids: CASSIRVEDYGYTF. The DNA for the CDR3 is TGTGCCAGTAGTATCCGGGTAGAGGACTATGGCTACACCTTC. The chain joins TRBV19 to TRBJ1-2; D gene unclear. The CDR3 is made up of 14 amino acids. Trimming removed 3 bases from V and 3 bases from J, with 11 bases in between. From germline, CDR1 is LNHDA and CDR2 SQIVND (reference sequence). The complete variable domain, with remaining parts taken from reference TRBV19 and TRBJ1-2, reads DGGITQSPKYLFRKEGQNVTLSCEQNLNHDAMYWYRQDPGQGLRLIYYSQIVNDFQKGDIAEGYSVSREKKESFPLTVTSAQKNPTAFYLCASSIRVEDYGYTFGSGTRLTVV.

The chain links TRBV28 to TRBJ2-7, with D perhaps matching TRBD2 (7 bases). Germline CDR1 reads MDHEN; CDR2 reads SYDVKM. Trimming took off 4 bases at V and 0 bases at J, with 19 bases between the two ends. CDR3 length: 17 amino acids. The chain's CDR3 is CASSSSGTPGFSYEQYF. CDR3 nucleotide sequence: TGTGCCAGCAGTTCGAGCGGGACACCGGGGTTCTCCTACGAGCAGTACTTC.

The chain is built from TRBV23-1 and TRBJ1-2; a possible D gene is TRBD1 (5 bases). TRBV23-1 is an open reading frame, and its role is uncertain. Trimming removed 4 bases from V and 6 bases from J, with 24 bases in between. This CDR3 comprises 17 residues. CDR3 in amino acids: CASSPPLLGRGLDGYTF. The DNA for the CDR3 is TGCGCCAGCAGTCCCCCTCTCTTGGGGAGGGGTTTGGATGGCTACACCTTC.

V usage is TRBV5-1 and J usage is TRBJ1-2, with D unclear. CDR3 length equals 14 residues. Germline V lookup: CDR1 SGHRS, CDR2 YFSETQ. V was trimmed by 0 bases and J by 6 bases, leaving 12 bases between them. CDR3 bases: TGCGCCAGCAGCTTGGAATCAGGAGGTGATGGCTACACCTTC. It yields the protein CASSLESGGDGYTF.

The chain uses TRBV5-1 and TRBJ2-7, with D tentatively TRBD1 (5 bases). The CDR3 loop spans 17 amino acids. V lost 0 bases and J 2 bases, leaving 18 bases between the germline ends. Germline V gene sequence: CDR1 SGHRS, CDR2 YFSETQ. CDR3 amino acids: CASSLGSVRAETYEQYF. CDR3 nucleotides: TGCGCCAGCAGCTTGGGTTCGGTCAGGGCTGAAACCTACGAGCAGTACTTC.

This chain connects TRBV4-2 to TRBJ2-3; D uncertain. In germline, CDR1 is LGHNA, CDR2 YNFKEQ. Trimming stripped 1 base from V and 2 bases from J, with 10 bases between. The CDR3 has 15 residues. The CDR3 DNA reads as TGTGCCAGCAGCCAAGGGAGCCTGCTCACAGATACGCAGTATTTT. Protein: CASSQGSLLTDTQYF.

The chain recombines TRBV12-3 or TRBV12-4 with TRBJ2-5, with 8 positions matching TRBD1. The V gene end was trimmed by 6 bases and the J gene end by 4 bases; junction bases not matched to a gene: 4. This CDR3 contains 13 residues. In DNA form, the CDR3 reads TGTGCCAGCAGCTCGGACAGGGTAGAGACCCAGTACTTC. Its translation is CASSSDRVETQYF.

This clone has a count of ten or more. The chain combines TRBV3-1 (or the pseudogene TRBV3-2) with TRBJ1-1; D may be TRBD1 (5 bases). This CDR3 spans 13 amino acids. From germline, CDR1 is LGHDT and CDR2 YNNKEL (reference sequence). The ends were cut back, 4 bases at V and 5 bases at J, with 11 bases in the middle. CDR3 region: CASSRSGETEAFF. CDR3 nucleotide sequence: TGTGCCAGCAGCCGCTCGGGGGAGACTGAAGCTTTCTTT.

The rearrangement uses TRBV6-5 and TRBJ1-3; tentatively, D is TRBD1 (5 bases). Germline CDR1 and CDR2: MNHEY and SVGAGI. V lost 0 bases, J lost 2 bases, and 11 bases lay in between. The CDR3 loop spans 16 amino acids. CDR3 region: CASSYSQAGTGNTIYF. In nucleotides, the CDR3 is TGTGCCAGCAGTTACTCACAGGCAGGGACTGGAAACACCATATATTTT.

V and J are TRBV5-4 and TRBJ1-2, with 7 bases identical to TRBD1. V was pared by 4 bases and J by 3 bases, with 12 bases of the junction left unmatched. This CDR3 has 16 residues. Germline values: CDR1 SGHNT, CDR2 YYREEE (reference sequence). The CDR3 sequence is CASSIAGTDFYYGYTF. CDR3 bases: TGTGCCAGCAGCATCGCCGGGACAGATTTTTACTATGGCTACACCTTC.

CDR3 residues: CASSPDRSSPLHF. CDR3 nucleotide sequence: TGTGCCAGCAGCCCGGACAGGAGTTCACCCCTCCACTTT. The chain uses TRBV3-1 (or the pseudogene TRBV3-2) and TRBJ1-6; TRBD1 aligns across 7 bases. The CDR3 length is 13 residues. In germline, CDR1 is LGHDT, CDR2 YNNKEL (reference sequence). V was clipped by 4 bases and J by 9 bases; unmatched bases: 3.

This clone was observed a few times. This chain uses TRBV5-6 with TRBJ1-1; 7 positions agree with TRBD1. The CDR3 sequence is 19 residues long. The germline gives CDR1 SGHDT, CDR2 YYEEEE. V was clipped by 2 bases and J by 1 base; unmatched bases: 17. The CDR3 DNA sequence: TGTGCCAGCAGCTTATTAATACCGGGACAGAATTATGCGAACACTGAAGCTTTCTTT. It translates to CASSLLIPGQNYANTEAFF.

This chain joins TRBV4-1 and TRBJ1-1, with D possibly TRBD1 on 5 matching bases. CDR1 is MGHRA and CDR2 is YSYEKL in the germline V gene. The CDR3 is made up of 18 amino acids. The V end was cut by 1 base, the J end by 2 bases, with 20 bases between. The chain's CDR3 is CASSQVFTYTGRNTEAFF. CDR3 nucleotides: TGCGCCAGCAGCCAAGTTTTTACCTATACAGGCCGAAACACTGAAGCTTTCTTT.

In this sample, this clone turned up a few times. V gene TRBV5-1 combines with J gene TRBJ2-7; 11 bases map to TRBD2. The germline V gene has CDR1 SGHRS and CDR2 YFSETQ. V was clipped by 4 bases and J by 2 bases; unmatched bases: 5. The CDR3 is 15 amino acids. For the CDR3, the DNA is TGCGCCAGCAGCCCGCTACTAGCGGGGGCCTACGAGCAGTACTTC. Translation: CASSPLLAGAYEQYF.

V is TRBV28 and J is TRBJ1-2; 7 bases are shared with TRBD1. J gave up 0 bases and V 8 bases, and 6 bases lay outside the gene matches. The CDR3 has 14 amino acids. Per the germline V gene, CDR1 is MDHEN and CDR2 is SYDVKM. Here the CDR3 reads CASVQGVSNYGYTF. Written as DNA, the CDR3 is TGTGCCAGCGTCCAGGGGGTCTCTAACTATGGCTACACCTTC.

This clone came up a few times. The V call is TRBV4-1, the J call TRBJ1-3; tentative D call: TRBD1 (6 bases). From germline, CDR1 is MGHRA and CDR2 YSYEKL. With 4 bases removed from V and 0 bases from J, the gap between germline ends came to 16 bases. This CDR3 contains 17 residues. For the CDR3, the DNA is TGCGCCAGCAGCCGTAAGGGGGACATTCGCTCTGGAAACACCATATATTTT. It encodes CASSRKGDIRSGNTIYF.

This chain connects TRBV6-5 to TRBJ2-7; tentative D call: TRBD1 (5 bases). The CDR3 length is 15 residues. From germline, CDR1 is MNHEY and CDR2 SVGAGI. V was cut by 7 bases and J by 6 bases, with 22 bases left in between. The CDR3 DNA reads as TGTGCCAGCAAGAGAGACCCCCTCAATCAGGGCGAGCAGTACTTC. It encodes CASKRDPLNQGEQYF.

V is TRBV5-1 and J is TRBJ1-1; 7 bases agree with TRBD1. The germline V gene has CDR1 SGHRS and CDR2 YFSETQ. The CDR3 consists of 13 residues. With 5 bases clipped from V and 7 bases from J, the junction kept 8 bases outside the gene matches. CDR3 region: CASRQFPGGEAFF. As DNA, the CDR3 is TGCGCCAGCAGACAATTTCCAGGGGGTGAAGCTTTCTTT.

The chain recombines TRBV5-4 with TRBJ1-5, with D uncertain. The CDR3 is 13 residues long. V gave up 0 bases and J gave up 7 bases, with 8 bases separating them. The germline V gene has CDR1 SGHNT and CDR2 YYREEE (reference sequence). CDR3 amino acids: CASSLESGQPQHF. CDR3 nucleotides: TGTGCCAGCAGCTTGGAATCGGGACAGCCCCAGCATTTT.

This chain uses TRBV5-1 with TRBJ2-7; TRBD1 aligns across 7 bases. Germline V gene sequence: CDR1 SGHRS, CDR2 YFSETQ. The CDR3 has 14 residues. The ends lost 5 bases at V and 3 bases at J; junction bases unmatched: 8. The CDR3 DNA follows: TGCGCCAGCAGACCCGGGACAGAAGACTACGAGCAGTACTTC. This sequence encodes CASRPGTEDYEQYF.

This chain joins TRBV19 and TRBJ1-2; D gene ambiguous. Germline CDR1 reads LNHDA; CDR2 reads SQIVND (reference sequence). The CDR3 extends over 12 amino acids. The V and J ends lost 8 bases and 3 bases respectively, with 10 bases between them. CDR3 coding DNA: TGTGCCAGTTCCCTTGCAGACTATGGCTACACCTTC. Translating gives CASSLADYGYTF.

This clone was observed a few times. The CDR3 coding sequence is TGTGCCAGTAGCCAGGGGGTCGGAGGCTATGGCTACACCTTC. Protein sequence: CASSQGVGGYGYTF. The chain employs TRBV19 and TRBJ1-2; TRBD1 matches 7 bases. Germline V gene lookup returns CDR1 LNHDA and CDR2 SQIVND (reference sequence). V dropped 6 bases and J dropped 4; count of bases not matched to a gene: 8. CDR3 size: 14 residues.

This clone showed up just once. The CDR3 region has the DNA TGTGCCAGCAGAGGGACAGCAGAGACCCAGTACTTC. Translation: CASRGTAETQYF. V usage is TRBV3-1 (or the pseudogene TRBV3-2) and J usage is TRBJ2-5; 7 nucleotides align to TRBD1. The CDR3 covers 12 residues. Germline V gene lookup returns CDR1 LGHDT and CDR2 YNNKEL (reference sequence). After removal of 6 bases from V and 4 bases from J, the junction contained 2 bases not matched to a gene.

V gene TRBV2 combines with J gene TRBJ2-1, with D possibly matching TRBD2 (6 bases). V lost 0 bases and J lost 8, with 11 bases in between. CDR3 length: 14 residues. CDR1 is SNHLY and CDR2 is FYNNEI in the germline V gene. Here the CDR3 reads CASSEAGRGDEQFF. CDR3 sequence (DNA): TGTGCCAGCAGTGAAGCGGGACGCGGGGATGAGCAGTTCTTC.

V gene TRBV3-1 (or the pseudogene TRBV3-2) combines with J gene TRBJ2-7; 10 bases agree with TRBD2. The CDR3 totals 16 residues. The ends lost 0 bases at V and 3 bases at J; junction bases unmatched: 5. Germline V gives CDR1 LGHDT, CDR2 YNNKEL (reference sequence). In DNA, the CDR3 is TGTGCCAGCAGCCAAGACGAAGCGGGGGGGAACTACGAGCAGTACTTC. Translation gives CASSQDEAGGNYEQYF.

This sequence joins TRBV30 and TRBJ1-1; unclear D gene. CDR1 is GTSNPN, CDR2 SVGIG, per germline (reference sequence). The CDR3 covers 13 residues. Trimming took 0 bases from V and 7 from J, leaving 12 bases between them. CDR3 DNA sequence: TGTGCCTGGAGTGTTCCCGCCCCCAGTGAAGCTTTCTTT. Translation: CAWSVPAPSEAFF.

The chain couples TRBV5-1 to TRBJ1-1; D call uncertain. CDR3 size: 18 residues. Germline CDR1 is SGHRS and CDR2 is YFSETQ. Between the trimmed V and J ends, which lost 0 bases and 7 bases, there was a span of 25 bases. This chain's CDR3 is CASSLAIGMGSTFVEAFF. CDR3 sequence (DNA): TGCGCCAGCAGCTTGGCCATCGGTATGGGCAGTACATTTGTTGAAGCTTTCTTT.

The chain has TRBV19 and TRBJ1-4, with 8 positions matching TRBD1. V lost 9 bases to trimming and J lost 7 bases; unmatched junction nucleotides: 13. The CDR3 is 15 residues long. CDR1 is LNHDA, CDR2 SQIVND, per germline (reference sequence). The CDR3 reads CASQGAARWVEKLFF. In nucleotides, the CDR3 is TGTGCCAGCCAGGGGGCGGCCCGGTGGGTTGAAAAACTGTTTTTT.